Listed below are T cell receptor beta chains from one sample, sequenced in a study of blood T cells in healthy people across ages. MiXCR was run by TCRdb on the 5' RACE reads, yielding one entry per CDR3 protein. The sample shows under 1,100,000 distinct CDR3 sequences, around 25% of them seen only once. This sample was shared with a second study, whose subject was T cells of mothers and their children.

The sequenced sample consisted of blood. These receptors were taken from a girl aged 2-10 years in good health. The CDR3 runs from the conserved cysteine through the conserved F or W. D genes are given only for firm matches. Expanded clones are given a class, and other clones once, few, many or no size at all.

d_call clone_size j_call v_call cdr3_nt cdr3_aa
TRBD1 many TRBJ2-5 TRBV28 TGTGCCAGCAGCGCCAATACAGGGGTAGAGACCCAGTACTTC CASSANTGVETQYF
NA NA TRBJ1-1 TRBV2 TGTGCCAGCAGTGAGGAAGGTCATAATGAAGCTTTCTTT CASSEEGHNEAFF
NA NA TRBJ1-5 TRBV19 TGTGCCAGCGGGGGGGGTCTCCGCTTCAATCAGCCCCAGCATTTT CASGGGLRFNQPQHF
NA few TRBJ2-1 TRBV4-3 TGCGCCAGCAGTCCTCAGGGAGCCTCGCCCTACAATGAGCAGTTCTTC CASSPQGASPYNEQFF
TRBD2 few TRBJ2-1 TRBV6-1 TGTGCCAGCAGTGATCTAGCGGGAGGAAGTAATGAGCAGTTCTTC CASSDLAGGSNEQFF
NA few TRBJ1-6 TRBV27 TGTGCCAGCAGTTATCAGAGTTCACCCCTCCACTTT CASSYQSSPLHF
NA NA TRBJ2-7 TRBV5-1 TGCGCCAGCAGCTTGGATACGCCCACTGGGACACGCTACACCTACGAGCAGTACTTC CASSLDTPTGTRYTYEQYF
TRBD2 NA TRBJ2-1 TRBV20-1 TGCAGTGCTAGAAACTCTCTAGCGGGAGCTCTCAATGAGCAGTTCTTC CSARNSLAGALNEQFF
NA few TRBJ2-5 TRBV29-1 TGCAGCGTCAATGGGGCGCGGCCCGAGACCCAGTACTTC CSVNGARPETQYF
NA NA TRBJ2-5 TRBV3-1 TGTGCCAGCAGCCCGACAGTTCTCCAAGAGACCCAGTACTTC CASSPTVLQETQYF
NA few TRBJ1-3 TRBV11-2 TGTGCCAGCAGCACAGGGTATTCTGGAAACACCATATATTTT CASSTGYSGNTIYF
TRBD1 NA TRBJ2-1 TRBV5-4 TGTGCCCACAGGTTACAGGGGGCAGGGGAGCAGTTCTTC CAHRLQGAGEQFF
NA few TRBJ2-7 TRBV28 TGTGCCAGCAGGACCCCATCAGACGAGCAGTACTTC CASRTPSDEQYF